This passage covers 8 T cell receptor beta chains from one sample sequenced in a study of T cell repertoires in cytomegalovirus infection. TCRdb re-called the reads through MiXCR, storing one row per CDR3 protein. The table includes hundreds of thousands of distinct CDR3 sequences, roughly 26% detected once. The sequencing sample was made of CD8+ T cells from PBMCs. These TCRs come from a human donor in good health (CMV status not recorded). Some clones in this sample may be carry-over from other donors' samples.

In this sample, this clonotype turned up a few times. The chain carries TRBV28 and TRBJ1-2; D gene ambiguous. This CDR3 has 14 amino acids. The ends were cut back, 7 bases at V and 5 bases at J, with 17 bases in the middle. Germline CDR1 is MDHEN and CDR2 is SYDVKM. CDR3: CASTQDAGPYGYTF. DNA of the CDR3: TGTGCCAGCACCCAGGACGCAGGACCGTATGGCTACACCTTC.

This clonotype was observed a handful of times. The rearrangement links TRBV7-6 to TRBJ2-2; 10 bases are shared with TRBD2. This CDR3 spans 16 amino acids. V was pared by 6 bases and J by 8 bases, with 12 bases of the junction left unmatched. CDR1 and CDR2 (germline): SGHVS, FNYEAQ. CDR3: CASSSRLAGSKGELFF. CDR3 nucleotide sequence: TGTGCCAGCAGTTCCAGACTAGCGGGCTCCAAGGGGGAGCTGTTTTTT.

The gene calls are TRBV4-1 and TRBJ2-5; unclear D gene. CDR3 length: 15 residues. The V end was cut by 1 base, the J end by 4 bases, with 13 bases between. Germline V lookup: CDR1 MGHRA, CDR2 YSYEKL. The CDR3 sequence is CASSQGSSPTETQYF. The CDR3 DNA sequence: TGCGCCAGCAGCCAAGGTAGTAGCCCCACAGAGACCCAGTACTTC.

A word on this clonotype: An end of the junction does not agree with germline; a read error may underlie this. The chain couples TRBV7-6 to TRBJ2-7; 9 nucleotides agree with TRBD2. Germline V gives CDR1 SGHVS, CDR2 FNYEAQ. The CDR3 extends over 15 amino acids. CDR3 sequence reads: CASSYTSGYDYGQYF. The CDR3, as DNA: TGTGCCAGCAGCTATACTAGCGGGTACGACTACGGGCAGTACTTC.

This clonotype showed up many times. The CDR3 coding sequence is TGTGCCAGCAGTCCCCGCGAGTGGGGGAACGTGTGGTATTTT. Translated, it gives CASSPREWGNVWYF. The J gene is TRBJ2-3, the V gene TRBV6-1; D may correspond to TRBD1 or TRBD2 (5 bases each). The length of the CDR3 is 14 residues. Germline V gene data show CDR1 as MNHNS and CDR2 as SASEGT. Between the trimmed V and J ends, which lost 5 bases and 14 bases, there was a span of 23 bases.

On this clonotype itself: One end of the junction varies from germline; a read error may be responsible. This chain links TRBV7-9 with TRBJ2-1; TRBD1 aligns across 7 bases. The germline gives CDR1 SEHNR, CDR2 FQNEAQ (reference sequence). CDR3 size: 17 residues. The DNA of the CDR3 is TGTACCAGCAGCTCACACGTTGACAGGGTTGATTACAATGAGCAGTTCTTC. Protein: CTSSSHVDRVDYNEQFF.

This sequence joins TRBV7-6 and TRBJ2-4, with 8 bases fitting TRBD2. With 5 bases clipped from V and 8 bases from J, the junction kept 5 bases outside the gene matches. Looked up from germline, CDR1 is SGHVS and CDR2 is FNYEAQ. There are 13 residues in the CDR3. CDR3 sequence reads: CASSDPGLDIQYF. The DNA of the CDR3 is TGTGCCAGCAGCGACCCGGGACTAGACATTCAGTACTTC. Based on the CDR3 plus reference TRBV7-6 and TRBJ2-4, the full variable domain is GAGVSQSPRYKVTKRGQDVALRCDPISGHVSLYWYRQALGQGPEFLTYFNYEAQQDKSGLPNDRFSAERPEGSISTLTIQRTEQRDSAMYRCASSDPGLDIQYFGAGTRLSVL.

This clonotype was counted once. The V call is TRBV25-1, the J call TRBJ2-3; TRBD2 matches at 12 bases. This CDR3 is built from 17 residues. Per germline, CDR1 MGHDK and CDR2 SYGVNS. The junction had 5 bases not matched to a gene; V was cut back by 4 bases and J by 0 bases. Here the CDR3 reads CASSGLAGVPSTDTQYF. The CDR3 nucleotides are TGTGCCAGCAGTGGACTAGCGGGGGTTCCTAGCACAGATACGCAGTATTTT.